A single sample gave rise to the 20 T cell receptor beta chains below, sequenced in a study of T cells in narcolepsy. Sequencing used immunoSEQ multiplex PCR; TCRdb keeps in-frame clones, though not all of them. Of 28,000 or so clones in the sample, 82% are singletons; the top ten hold approximately 1.2%. What was sequenced was CD45RA- memory CD4+ T cells from PBMCs. The source is a human donor with narcolepsy.

In this sample, this clone turned up once. The rearrangement links TRBV28 to TRBJ2-1; 9 nucleotides align to TRBD2. Trimming removed 7 bases from V and 10 bases from J; junction bases left unmatched: 11. The CDR3 is made up of 14 amino acids. Germline-derived CDR1 and CDR2 are MDHEN and SYDVKM. CDR3 in DNA: TGTGCCAGCATATCAGGAGCGGGGGGCAGGGAGCAGTTCTTC. This codes for CASISGAGGREQFF.

The chain employs TRBV5-1 and TRBJ1-2, with 8 positions matching TRBD1. The V gene end was trimmed by 1 base and the J gene end by 10 bases; junction bases not matched to a gene: 12. Germline loops: CDR1 SGHRS, CDR2 YFSETQ. CDR3 length: 15 residues. CDR3 DNA: TGCGCCAGCAGCTTGACCCCCGACAGGGGAGTTGACTACACCTTC. It yields the protein CASSLTPDRGVDYTF.

The rearrangement uses TRBV10-1 and TRBJ2-7, with D uncertain. Germline loops: CDR1 WNHNN, CDR2 SYGVQD (reference sequence). This CDR3 comprises 14 residues. Trimming left V 6 bases short and J 6 bases short, with 18 bases between. CDR3 sequence (DNA): TGCGCCAGCAGCTTCGGGCCGCCGGGCGGCGAGCAGTACTTC. As protein: CASSFGPPGGEQYF.

The rearrangement uses TRBV7-9 and TRBJ1-1; TRBD1 might be the D (5 bases). The V gene's germline CDR1 is SEHNR and CDR2 FQNEAQ (reference sequence). Trimming took 3 bases from V and 1 from J, leaving 6 bases between them. The CDR3 has 13 amino acids. The CDR3 region is CASSFTGNTEAFF. As DNA, the CDR3 is TGTGCCAGCAGCTTTACAGGGAACACTGAAGCTTTCTTT.

This clone was found a few times. The chain combines TRBV10-2 with TRBJ2-6; D gene uncertain. The CDR3 loop spans 15 amino acids. The V gene lost 2 bases and the J gene lost 3 bases, with 8 bases spanning the gap. Germline V gene sequence: CDR1 WSHSY, CDR2 SAAADI. The CDR3 DNA follows: TGCGCCAGCAGTGAGATTAAGTATGGGGCCAACGTCCTGACTTTC. Translation: CASSEIKYGANVLTF.

The CDR3 reads CATRGVGSTDTQYF. In DNA, the CDR3 is TGCGCCACCAGGGGAGTCGGGAGCACAGATACGCAGTATTTT. The genes are TRBV5-1 and TRBJ2-3; D possibly corresponds to TRBD1 (6 bases). The V gene lost 9 bases and the J gene lost 0 bases, with 14 bases spanning the gap. The CDR3 sequence is 14 residues long. Per germline, CDR1 SGHRS and CDR2 YFSETQ.

This chain connects TRBV9 to TRBJ2-7; TRBD2 is a possible D gene (5 bases). The CDR3 is 15 residues long. Trimming removed 0 bases from V and 4 bases from J, with 14 bases in between. Germline V lookup: CDR1 SGDLS, CDR2 YYNGEE. CDR3 DNA: TGTGCCAGCAGCGTAGCGATCGGAGGTCGGTACGAGCAGTACTTC. Its translation: CASSVAIGGRYEQYF. The full variable domain, its missing parts supplied by reference TRBV9 and TRBJ2-7, is DSGVTQTPKHLITATGQRVTLRCSPRSGDLSVYWYQQSLDQGLQFLIQYYNGEERAKGNILERFSAQQFPDLHSELNLSSLELGDSALYFCASSVAIGGRYEQYFGPGTRLTVT.

J is TRBJ2-7 and V is TRBV5-1; D tentatively reads TRBD1 or TRBD2 (5 bases each). CDR1 SGHRS and CDR2 YFSETQ come from the germline V gene. Trimming pared 0 bases from V and 6 bases from J, leaving 13 bases between. The length of the CDR3 is 14 residues. The CDR3 loop reads CASSLEWGSAEQYF. The CDR3 region has the DNA TGCGCCAGCAGCTTGGAATGGGGGTCTGCCGAGCAGTACTTC.

This chain joins TRBV2 and TRBJ2-7; 8 bases agree with TRBD1. CDR1 is SNHLY, CDR2 FYNNEI, per germline. The CDR3 contains 14 residues. V shed 3 bases, J shed 5 bases, and the junction held 6 bases outside the gene matches. CDR3 sequence reads: CASSDAGGSHEQYF. The CDR3 DNA sequence: TGTGCCAGCAGTGACGCAGGGGGCAGCCACGAGCAGTACTTC. The entire variable domain, with the rest obtained from reference TRBV2 and TRBJ2-7, is as follows: EPEVTQTPSHQVTQMGQEVILRCVPISNHLYFYWYRQILGQKVEFLVSFYNNEISEKSEIFDDQFSVERPDGSNFTLKIRSTKLEDSAMYFCASSDAGGSHEQYFGPGTRLTVT.

The chain recombines TRBV5-6 with TRBJ2-1; 8 bases line up with TRBD2. The length of the CDR3 is 14 residues. CDR1 and CDR2 from the germline V gene are SGHDT and YYEEEE. With V trimmed by 4 bases and J by 6 bases, 6 bases remained unmatched. CDR3 DNA: TGTGCCAGCAGCCCCCTGGGGACTAGCAATGAGCAGTTCTTC. Translated, it gives CASSPLGTSNEQFF.

This chain links TRBV28 with TRBJ1-1, with 12 bases aligning to TRBD1. The J segment lost 8 bases and the V segment lost 8 bases, leaving 9 bases of the junction unmatched. The CDR3 totals 14 residues. Germline V gene data show CDR1 as MDHEN and CDR2 as SYDVKM. The CDR3 here is CASRTGTGGLEAFF. The CDR3 bases are TGTGCCAGCCGAACCGGGACAGGGGGCTTGGAAGCTTTCTTT. The full variable domain, in which reference TRBV28 and TRBJ1-1 provide the parts outside the CDR3, is DVKVTQSSRYLVKRTGEKVFLECVQDMDHENMFWYRQDPGLGLRLIYFSYDVKMKEKGDIPEGYSVSREKKERFSLILESASTNQTSMYLCASRTGTGGLEAFFGQGTRLTVV.

The chain carries TRBV6-1 and TRBJ2-6; D remains ambiguous. CDR1 and CDR2 from the germline V gene are MNHNS and SASEGT. The CDR3 spans 13 residues. V lost 8 bases and J 0 bases, leaving 5 bases between the germline ends. The CDR3 loop is CASQPSGANVLTF. The DNA of the CDR3 is TGTGCCAGCCAACCCTCTGGGGCCAACGTCCTGACTTTC.

The V call is TRBV7-9, the J call TRBJ1-6; D unresolved. The CDR3 runs 17 residues. Trimming shortened V by 4 bases and J by 0 bases, and 13 bases separated the two germline ends. The germline V gene has CDR1 SEHNR and CDR2 FQNEAQ (reference sequence). The CDR3 DNA reads TGTGCCAGCAGCTCGGCGGGAGCAGCCTCCTATAATTCACCCCTCCACTTT. Translating gives CASSSAGAASYNSPLHF.

The count of this clone is one. J is TRBJ2-2 and V is TRBV7-7; D is perhaps TRBD2 (6 bases). This CDR3 is built from 13 residues. Germline CDR1 and CDR2: SSHAT and FNYEAQ (reference sequence). V was shortened by 8 bases and J by 0 bases, with 7 bases between the two germline ends. In DNA form, the CDR3 reads TGTGCCAGCGGGACTTCGAACACCGGGGAGCTGTTTTTT. As protein: CASGTSNTGELFF. Combining the CDR3 with reference TRBV7-7 and TRBJ2-2 gives the whole variable domain GAGVSQSPRYKVTKRGQDVTLRCDPISSHATLYWYQQALGQGPEFLTYFNYEAQPDKSGLPSDRFSAERPEGSISTLTIQRTEQRDSAMYRCASGTSNTGELFFGEGSRLTVL.

The rearrangement uses TRBV7-8 and TRBJ1-2, with 10 bases matching TRBD1. CDR1 SGHVS and CDR2 FQNEAQ come from the germline V gene. This CDR3 is built from 15 residues. Trimming at V came to 5 bases and at J to 5 bases, leaving 8 bases not matched to a gene. The CDR3 reads CASSPRTGGGYGYTF. Written as DNA, the CDR3 is TGTGCCAGCAGCCCGAGGACAGGGGGAGGGTATGGCTACACCTTC.

This clone was picked up one time. Written as DNA, the CDR3 is TGTGCCAGCTCCGTGAGGACAGGAGAAAGGGAGCAGTACTTC. It encodes CASSVRTGEREQYF. The chain carries TRBV18 and TRBJ2-7; 7 bases line up with TRBD1. Losses at the gene ends were 6 bases for V and 7 bases for J; bases not matched to a gene: 12. This CDR3 is 14 amino acids long. Germline CDR1 KGHSH, CDR2 LQKENI.

This chain connects TRBV7-8 to TRBJ1-1, with TRBD1 matching 8 bases. V was clipped by 4 bases and J by 4 bases; unmatched bases: 2. The CDR3 contains 13 residues. From germline, CDR1 is SGHVS and CDR2 FQNEAQ. The CDR3 DNA follows: TGTGCCAGCAGCTGGGACAGGAGCACTGAAGCTTTCTTT. The encoded protein is CASSWDRSTEAFF.

V usage is TRBV28 and J usage is TRBJ1-1, with D possibly TRBD1 on 6 matching bases. The V end lost 6 bases, the J end lost 1 base, and 12 bases lay between the germline ends. The CDR3 extends over 14 amino acids. Looked up from germline, CDR1 is MDHEN and CDR2 is SYDVKM. The CDR3 coding sequence is TGTGCCAGCAGCCAGAAAGGGGGGAACACTGAAGCTTTCTTT. The encoded protein is CASSQKGGNTEAFF. The full variable domain, in which reference TRBV28 and TRBJ1-1 provide the parts outside the CDR3, is DVKVTQSSRYLVKRTGEKVFLECVQDMDHENMFWYRQDPGLGLRLIYFSYDVKMKEKGDIPEGYSVSREKKERFSLILESASTNQTSMYLCASSQKGGNTEAFFGQGTRLTVV.

The chain links TRBV20-1 to TRBJ2-7; unclear D gene. The CDR3 is made up of 11 amino acids. Germline V gives CDR1 DFQATT, CDR2 SNEGSKA (reference sequence). With 3 bases removed from V and 6 bases from J, the gap between germline ends came to 9 bases. In DNA form, the CDR3 reads TGCAGTGCTAGTTCTCTATTCGAGCAGTACTTC. Its translation: CSASSLFEQYF.

The chain has TRBV6-1 and TRBJ1-1; D remains ambiguous. Germline loops: CDR1 MNHNS, CDR2 SASEGT. Between the trimmed V and J ends, which lost 9 bases and 0 bases, there was a span of 8 bases. This CDR3 is 12 amino acids long. The DNA for the CDR3 is TGTGCCAGTTGCATCCTGAACACTGAAGCTTTCTTT. Encoded protein: CASCILNTEAFF.